This entry features one T cell receptor beta chain sequence. Antigen unknown. The sample is drawn from a study of post-analysis software for immune sequencing data. General observations from the study: Included in a set of about 5 TRBV segments more frequent in patients than controls were TRBV5-6, TRBV5-1 and TRBV20-1. Compared with controls, patients showed significantly lower normalized Chao1 diversity.

CDR1 is SEHNR, CDR2 FQNEAQ, per germline (reference sequence). Trimming stripped 3 bases from V and 10 bases from J, with 17 bases between. The CDR3 spans 14 residues. Each TCR beta cDNA library carried unique molecular identifiers. TCRdb processed the PCR reads anew with MiXCR; each CDR3 protein has one entry. The data contain about 430,000 distinct CDR3 sequences, 30% to 45% of them singletons. What was sequenced was blood. The chain joins TRBV7-9 to TRBJ2-3, with D maybe TRBD1 (6 bases). The TCR comes from a girl aged 2-10 years with multiple sclerosis. In nucleotides, the CDR3 is TGTGCCAGCAGCTTCGTGGGGGCCCGCCTTTCGCAGTATTTT. Translation: CASSFVGARLSQYF.